This TCR beta chain was found in a study of immune cell composition in non-small cell lung cancer. Sequencing was performed with immunoSEQ multiplex PCR; in TCRdb, only in-frame clones are kept and a portion is missing. In the table there are 4,000 to 5,500 clones, 60% to 85% of which are singletons. Germline lookup yields CDR1 SGHVS and CDR2 FQNEAQ. Trimming shortened V by 5 bases and J by 0 bases, and 10 bases separated the two germline ends. The CDR3 has 14 amino acids. Broader study findings: Shared sequences between tumour-reactive and dominant in vivo clones were not proven. Tumour-associated clones >0.5% occurred in roughly 35% of adenocarcinomas, less than 80% of squamous. Lung adenocarcinomas had lower top 10 clone scores and clonality than squamous tumours. TIL tumour reactivity correlated with maximal tumour-associated clone frequency in adenocarcinoma.

As regards this clone: The antigen is not known.

Sequencing used lung tumor tissue. The sequence was collected from a human donor with non-small cell lung cancer. This chain uses TRBV7-8 with TRBJ1-2; weak D call: TRBD1 (6 bases). The CDR3 DNA sequence: TGTGCCAGCAGCCATGGACAGACTAACTATGGCTACACCTTC. Translation gives CASSHGQTNYGYTF.